This T cell receptor (beta chain) appears in the sequencing data of a study of blood T cell dynamics during melanoma immunotherapy. Assay: immunoSEQ multiplex PCR; the TCRdb copy retains only in-frame clones and omits some. This sample has about 4,800 clones, with around 87% found just once. V lost 6 bases, J lost 8 bases, and 22 bases lay in between. Germline CDR1 KGHSH, CDR2 LQKENI. The CDR3 has 15 amino acids. As regards this clone: Its matching antigen is unknown.

Study findings and constraints: PBMC repertoires of eventual disease-control patients split at W3 into clonality or diversity gains.

Time point here: pre-treatment baseline. Sampling occurred pretreatment (T0) and at week 3 (W3), after cycle one of checkpoint blockade. The sample was blood, taken from a patient treated with checkpoint blockade. The chain couples TRBV18 to TRBJ1-2; D not certain. This receptor was identified in a human donor with melanoma. CDR3 amino acids: CASSQDAGSPLGYTF. CDR3 coding DNA: TGTGCCAGCTCCCAAGACGCGGGCTCTCCCTTGGGCTACACCTTC.